This T cell receptor (beta chain) came from a study of vaccination effects on CD4 cells after COVID-19. The length of the CDR3 is 14 residues. Per the germline V gene, CDR1 is SNHLY and CDR2 is FYNNEI. The V gene lost 5 bases and the J gene lost 3 bases, with 11 bases spanning the gap. Generated by immunoSEQ multiplex PCR, the TCRdb table keeps only in-frame clones and is missing some. Here the sample spans some 61,000 clones, under 80% being singletons. Under the ViraFEST assay, PBMC were stimulated with viral peptide pools so that antigen-specific CD4+ T cells expanded. Sequencing was performed afterwards. Following a 10-day culture, CD4+ T cells were purified. Participants got two doses of BNT162b2 or mRNA-1273 vaccine. Vaccine recipients lacked prior SARS-CoV-2 infection and had negative nucleocapsid antibodies. Notes on this clone: Its cognate antigen is unknown.

The receptor was isolated from a human donor who received a COVID-19 vaccine. This chain links TRBV2 with TRBJ1-3; TRBD1 might be the D (6 bases). The sequences come from CD4+ T cells from PBMCs cultured with HCoV-OC43 spike peptides, collected after COVID-19 vaccination. Subset indicated: HCoV-OC43 spike overlapping peptide pool stimulation. The DNA for the CDR3 is TGTGCCAGCAGTCCACAGGGTTTTGGAAACACCATATATTTT. As protein: CASSPQGFGNTIYF.